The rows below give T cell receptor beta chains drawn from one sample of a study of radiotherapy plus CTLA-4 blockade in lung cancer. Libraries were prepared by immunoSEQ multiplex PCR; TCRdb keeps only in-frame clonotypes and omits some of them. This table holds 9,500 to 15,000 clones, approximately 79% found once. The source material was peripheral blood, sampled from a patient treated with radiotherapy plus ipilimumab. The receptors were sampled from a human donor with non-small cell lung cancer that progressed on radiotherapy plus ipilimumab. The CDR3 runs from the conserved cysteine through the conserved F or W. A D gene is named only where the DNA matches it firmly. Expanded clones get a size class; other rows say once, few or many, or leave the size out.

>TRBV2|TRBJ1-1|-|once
TGTGCCAGCAGTGGGGACCATAACACTGAAGCTTTCTTT
CASSGDHNTEAFF
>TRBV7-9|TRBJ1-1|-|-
TGTGCCAGCAGCTCTTACGAAGACAAAAACACTGAAGCTTTCTTT
CASSSYEDKNTEAFF
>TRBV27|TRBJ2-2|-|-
TGTGCCAGCAGTTTTGGGGTTAGGAACACCGGGGAGCTGTTTTTT
CASSFGVRNTGELFF
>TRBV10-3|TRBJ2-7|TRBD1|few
TGTGCCATCAGCCGGACAGGGTCCGAGCAGTACTTC
CAISRTGSEQYF
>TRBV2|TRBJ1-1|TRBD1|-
TGTGCCAAGCAGGGGGCACGGACTGAAGCTTTCTTT
CAKQGARTEAFF
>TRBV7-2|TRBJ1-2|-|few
TGTGCCAGCAGCTTAGGCACAGCGGACTATGGCTACACCTTC
CASSLGTADYGYTF
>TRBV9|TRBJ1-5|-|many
TGTGCCAGCAGTTCGGAGGCAAGCAATCAGCCCCAGCATTTT
CASSSEASNQPQHF
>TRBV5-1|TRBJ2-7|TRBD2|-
TGCGCCAGCAGCCCCACGGGAGGAGGAAGGTCCTACGAGCAGTACTTC
CASSPTGGGRSYEQYF
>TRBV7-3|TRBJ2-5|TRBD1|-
TGTGCCAGCAGCCCCGGGACAGAAGAGACCCAGTACTTC
CASSPGTEETQYF
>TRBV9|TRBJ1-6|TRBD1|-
TGTGCCAGCAGCGTAGTGGGGACAGAGAATTCACCCCTCCACTTT
CASSVVGTENSPLHF
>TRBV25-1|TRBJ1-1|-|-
TGTGCCAGCAGTCCCCCGGGCAGATCGACTGAAGCTTTCTTT
CASSPPGRSTEAFF
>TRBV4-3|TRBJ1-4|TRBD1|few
TGCGCCAGCAGCCAAGAAAGTGGACAGGGTAATGAAAAACTGTTTTTT
CASSQESGQGNEKLFF
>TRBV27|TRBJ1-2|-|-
TGTGCCAGCAGGGAGGGGGGGGCGTGGGGCTACACCTTC
CASREGGAWGYTF
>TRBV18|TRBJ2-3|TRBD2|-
TGTGCCAGCTCACCACCGTTAGCGGGGGGAAGAGATACGCAGTATTTT
CASSPPLAGGRDTQYF
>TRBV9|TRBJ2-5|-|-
TGTGCCAGAAGCGACAGCGTAGGTCGGAGGACGAGGACAGACATATACCAAGAGACCCAGTACTTC
CARSDSVGRRTRTDIYQETQYF
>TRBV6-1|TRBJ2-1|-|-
TGTGCCAGCAGTATAACAGGCAGGGATGAGCAGTTCTTC
CASSITGRDEQFF
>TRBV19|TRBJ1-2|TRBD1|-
TGTGCTGCGGGACAGGGATCTACAAATTTTTACTATGGCTACACCTTC
CAAGQGSTNFYYGYTF
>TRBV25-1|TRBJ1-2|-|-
TGTGCCAGCAGTGACCTTTTCTCTGGCTACACCTTC
CASSDLFSGYTF
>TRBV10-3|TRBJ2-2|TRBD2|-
TGTGCCATCAGAGGGACTAGCGGGGGCCAGAACACCGGGGAGCTGTTTTTT
CAIRGTSGGQNTGELFF
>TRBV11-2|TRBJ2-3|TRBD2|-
TGTGCCAGCAGCACCACAGCGGGGGTAGTCACAGATACGCAGTATTTT
CASSTTAGVVTDTQYF
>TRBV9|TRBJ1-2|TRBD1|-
TGTGCCAGCAGCGCCGAAACAGGGGCCAATAACTATGGCTACACCTTC
CASSAETGANNYGYTF
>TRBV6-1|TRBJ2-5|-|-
TGTGCCAGCGGTGAAACGGTTGTAGAAGAGACCCAGTACTTC
CASGETVVEETQYF
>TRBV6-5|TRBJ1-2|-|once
TGTGCCAGCAGTTTTGTCGGTTCGGGTGGCTACACCTTC
CASSFVGSGGYTF
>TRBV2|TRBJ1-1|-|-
TGTGCCAGCAGTGAGATACGGGCGCGGGCTTTCTTT
CASSEIRARAFF
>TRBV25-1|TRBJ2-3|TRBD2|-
TGTGCCAGCAGAGCCACTAGCGGGGGGGTCCTACACACAGATACGCAGTATTTT
CASRATSGGVLHTDTQYF
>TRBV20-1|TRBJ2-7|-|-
TGCAGTGCTAGAGTGGACACCGAGCAGTACTTC
CSARVDTEQYF
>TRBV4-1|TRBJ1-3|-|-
TGCGCCAGCAGCCAAGATCGTCTGACCGGTGGGAACACCATATATTTT
CASSQDRLTGGNTIYF
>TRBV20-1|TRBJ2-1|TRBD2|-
TGCAGTACCGGGACTAGCAATGAGCAGTTCTTC
CSTGTSNEQFF
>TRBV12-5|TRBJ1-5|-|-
TGTGCTAGTGGTATACGAACAGTGAATAATAGCAATCAGCCCCAGCATTTT
CASGIRTVNNSNQPQHF
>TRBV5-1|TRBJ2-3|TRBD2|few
TGCGCCAGCAGCTTCTCTCCGGGGGGAGGCGATACGCAGTATTTT
CASSFSPGGGDTQYF
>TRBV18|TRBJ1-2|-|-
TGTGCCAGCTCACCAGCTGCAGGGAACTATGGCTACACCTTC
CASSPAAGNYGYTF
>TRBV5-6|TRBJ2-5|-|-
TGTGCCAGCAGCTTTGGCGGCCAAGAGACCCAGTACTTC
CASSFGGQETQYF
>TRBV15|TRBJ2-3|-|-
TGTGCCACCAGCATAAAGGGGATGGGGCAGGATCCAGATACGCAGTATTTT
CATSIKGMGQDPDTQYF
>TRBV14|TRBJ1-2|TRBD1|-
TGTGCCAGCAGCCAAGATCGAGGCAGGGGGCATGGCTACACCTTC
CASSQDRGRGHGYTF
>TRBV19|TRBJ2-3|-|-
TGTGCCAGTAGTATAGACACGACCTGGGATACGCAGTATTTT
CASSIDTTWDTQYF
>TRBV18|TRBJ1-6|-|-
TGTGCCAGCTCACCACTGGGACCAGGGGATAATTCACCCCTCCACTTT
CASSPLGPGDNSPLHF
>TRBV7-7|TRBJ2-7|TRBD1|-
TGTGCTAGCAGCCCAACAGGGGGCCGTTTGGGGTACGAGCAGTACTTC
CASSPTGGRLGYEQYF
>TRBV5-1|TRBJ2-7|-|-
TGCGCCAGCAGCTTGGTGGGGACGGCAGAATACGAGCAGTACTTC
CASSLVGTAEYEQYF
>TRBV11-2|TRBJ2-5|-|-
TGTGCCAGCAGCCGGACAGTTCAAGAGACCCAGTACTTC
CASSRTVQETQYF
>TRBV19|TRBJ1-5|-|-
TGTGCCAGTAGTCTTTTTTCCACCCGAGGCAATCAGCCCCAGCATTTT
CASSLFSTRGNQPQHF
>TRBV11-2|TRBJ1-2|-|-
TGTGCCAGCAGCTCCACAGGAGACGACTATGGCTACACCTTC
CASSSTGDDYGYTF
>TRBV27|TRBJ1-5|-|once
TGTGCCAGCAGTTCCTATCTGGGAGGGGCGGTTCAGCCCCAGCATTTT
CASSSYLGGAVQPQHF
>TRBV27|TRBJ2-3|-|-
TGTGCCAGCAGTACCGGGTTCACAGATACGCAGTATTTT
CASSTGFTDTQYF
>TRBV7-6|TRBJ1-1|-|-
TGTGCCAGCAGCCCCGCGATATGGGACACTGAAGCTTTCTTT
CASSPAIWDTEAFF
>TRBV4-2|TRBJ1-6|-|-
TGTGCCAGCAGCCGCCAGATCCAAGTGGAAAATTCACCCCTCCACTTT
CASSRQIQVENSPLHF
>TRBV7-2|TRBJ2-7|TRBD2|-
TGTGCCAGCAGCTACGGGGGGAGCTCCTACGAGCAGTACTTC
CASSYGGSSYEQYF
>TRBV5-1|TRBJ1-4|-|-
TGCGCCAGCAGCCTCCGGGCCCCCCTCGGGGGATCGGCTAATGAAAAACTGTTTTTT
CASSLRAPLGGSANEKLFF
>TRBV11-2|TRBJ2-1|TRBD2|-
TGTGCCAGCAGCTGGACTAGCGGGGGGTTCTCCTACAATGAGCAGTTCTTC
CASSWTSGGFSYNEQFF
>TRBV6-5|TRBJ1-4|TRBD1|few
TGTGCCAGCAGTTACGGGTTTCAGGGGGTGGATGAAAAACTGTTTTTT
CASSYGFQGVDEKLFF
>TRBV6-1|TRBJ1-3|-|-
TGTGCCAGCAGTCGGACTGTCTACTCTGGAAACACCATATATTTT
CASSRTVYSGNTIYF
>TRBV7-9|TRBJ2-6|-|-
TGTGCCAGCAGCTTTGGGGCGGGCAACGTCCTGACTTTC
CASSFGAGNVLTF
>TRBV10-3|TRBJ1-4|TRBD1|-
TGTGCCATCAGTGCCGGGACAGGGAATGAAAAACTGTTTTTT
CAISAGTGNEKLFF